Listed below are T cell receptor beta chains from one sample, sequenced in a study of precursors of human CD4 cytotoxic T cells. TCRdb recomputed calls from the reads with MiXCR, one row per CDR3 protein. This table holds around 770 distinct CDR3 sequences, about a fifth found once. Sequencing input: memory CD4+ T cells from blood (PBMCs). These receptor sequences come from a human donor in good health. CDR3s include the opening cysteine and the closing phenylalanine or tryptophan. A D gene is named only where the DNA matches it firmly. Part of the rows lack a size; the others show once, few, many or a class for expanded clones.

abundance,d_gene,v_gene,j_gene,CDR3aa,CDR3nt
few,TRBD1,TRBV7-9,TRBJ1-2,CASIQGGNYGYTF,TGTGCCAGCATCCAGGGGGGGAACTATGGCTACACCTTC
NA,NA,TRBV20-1,TRBJ2-3,CSARKASTDTQYF,TGCAGTGCTAGAAAGGCAAGCACAGATACGCAGTATTTT
few,TRBD2,TRBV4-1,TRBJ2-1,CASSQVGPAAGGPSEQFF,TGCGCCAGCAGCCAAGTGGGGCCGGCAGCGGGAGGGCCTAGTGAGCAGTTCTTC
few,NA,TRBV3-1,TRBJ2-7,CASSSRLAYEQYF,TGTGCCAGCAGCTCGCGACTAGCCTACGAGCAGTACTTC
NA,TRBD2,TRBV12-3/TRBV12-4,TRBJ2-7,CASSFPGGAYEQYF,TGTGCCAGCAGTTTCCCCGGGGGGGCCTACGAGCAGTACTTC
NA,TRBD1,TRBV5-1,TRBJ2-2,CASSQTGDRELFF,TGCGCCAGCAGCCAGACAGGGGATCGGGAGCTGTTTTTT
NA,TRBD1,TRBV18,TRBJ1-2,CASSPSGQTLYGYTF,TGTGCCAGCTCACCCTCGGGACAGACCTTGTATGGCTACACCTTC
large,NA,TRBV27,TRBJ1-2,CASSQLMGGTGYTF,TGTGCCAGCAGTCAACTAATGGGGGGAACTGGCTACACCTTC
NA,NA,TRBV30,TRBJ1-1,CAWSPRVTEAFF,TGTGCCTGGAGTCCCAGGGTAACTGAAGCTTTCTTT
few,TRBD2,TRBV28,TRBJ2-4,CASSGLAGGFDIQYF,TGTGCCAGCAGTGGACTAGCGGGAGGATTTGACATTCAGTACTTC
NA,NA,TRBV7-9,TRBJ1-3,CASTASRTPGNTIYF,TGTGCCAGCACCGCTTCCAGGACTCCGGGAAACACCATATATTTT
large,NA,TRBV18,TRBJ1-3,CASSPPAGAGNTIYF,TGTGCCAGCTCACCACCAGCAGGGGCTGGAAACACCATATATTTT
NA,TRBD1,TRBV28,TRBJ2-7,CASSPPGQGNYEQYF,TGTGCCAGCAGCCCTCCGGGACAGGGGAACTACGAGCAGTACTTC
NA,NA,TRBV20-1,TRBJ2-5,CSARVTLQGSELVETQYF,TGCAGTGCTAGAGTAACCTTACAGGGTTCGGAGTTGGTCGAGACCCAGTACTTC
once,NA,TRBV12-3/TRBV12-4,TRBJ2-3,CASRYQEVGQDTQYF,TGTGCCAGCAGATACCAGGAGGTCGGGCAAGATACGCAGTATTTT
NA,NA,TRBV20-1,TRBJ1-3,CSASSWGGSGNTIYF,TGCAGTGCTAGTTCCTGGGGGGGCTCTGGAAACACCATATATTTT
NA,NA,TRBV12-3/TRBV12-4,TRBJ2-7,CASSLNPEGSGYEQYF,TGTGCCAGCAGTTTGAATCCGGAGGGCTCGGGATACGAGCAGTACTTC
NA,NA,TRBV29-1,TRBJ1-4,CSVEVGGTLFF,TGCAGCGTTGAAGTGGGGGGCACACTGTTTTTT
NA,TRBD1,TRBV7-9,TRBJ1-1,CASSLTGINTEVFF,TGTGCCAGCAGCTTGACAGGGATAAACACTGAAGTTTTCTTT
few,NA,TRBV20-1,TRBJ2-4,CSASGQGNLAKNIQYF,TGCAGTGCTAGTGGGCAGGGGAACCTAGCCAAAAACATTCAGTACTTC
NA,NA,TRBV5-1,TRBJ2-3,CASSRGRTDTQYF,TGCGCCAGCAGCCGGGGGCGCACAGATACGCAGTATTTT
NA,TRBD2,TRBV20-1,TRBJ2-1,CSVPGLESNEQFF,TGCAGTGTCCCGGGACTAGAGAGCAATGAGCAGTTCTTC
once,NA,TRBV12-3/TRBV12-4,TRBJ2-1,CASSFPGRHEQFF,TGTGCCAGCAGTTTCCCCGGACGCCATGAGCAGTTCTTC
large,NA,TRBV19,TRBJ2-2,CASSTRDTGELFF,TGTGCCAGTAGTACAAGAGACACCGGGGAGCTGTTTTTT
NA,TRBD2,TRBV7-2,TRBJ2-1,CASSPPSGRFYNEQFF,TGTGCCAGCAGCCCGCCTAGCGGGAGATTCTACAATGAGCAGTTCTTC
NA,TRBD1,TRBV6-5,TRBJ2-2,CASSDFGQGATGELFF,TGTGCCAGCAGTGATTTCGGACAGGGGGCCACCGGGGAGCTGTTTTTT
few,TRBD2,TRBV3-1,TRBJ2-7,CASSRMSGGSYEQYF,TGTGCCAGCAGTCGCATGAGCGGGGGCTCCTACGAGCAGTACTTC
NA,TRBD1,TRBV11-2,TRBJ2-2,CASRNTGGPAGELFF,TGTGCCAGCAGGAATACAGGGGGCCCCGCCGGGGAGCTGTTTTTT
few,TRBD1,TRBV20-1,TRBJ1-2,CSARVRRQGGLAYGYTF,TGCAGTGCTAGAGTTCGGAGACAGGGCGGTCTAGCATATGGCTACACCTTC
NA,NA,TRBV29-1,TRBJ1-1,CSVERQQNTEAFF,TGCAGCGTTGAACGTCAGCAGAACACTGAAGCTTTCTTT
NA,TRBD1,TRBV7-3,TRBJ2-7,CASSPPGTGSEQYF,TGTGCCAGCAGCCCCCCCGGGACAGGGAGCGAGCAGTACTTC
few,NA,TRBV7-9,TRBJ2-3,CASSPRTDTQYF,TGTGCCAGCAGCCCCAGGACAGATACGCAGTATTTT
large,NA,TRBV10-3,TRBJ2-1,CAISEGQGKNNEQFF,TGTGCCATCAGTGAGGGGCAGGGCAAGAACAATGAGCAGTTCTTC
few,TRBD1,TRBV20-1,TRBJ2-5,CSARTGQETQYF,TGCAGTGCTCGGACAGGCCAAGAGACCCAGTACTTC
few,NA,TRBV20-1,TRBJ1-2,CSARPNYGYTF,TGCAGTGCTAGACCTAACTATGGCTACACCTTC
few,TRBD2,TRBV20-1,TRBJ2-1,CSARVAGVNNEQFF,TGCAGTGCTAGGGTAGCGGGGGTCAACAATGAGCAGTTCTTC
large,NA,TRBV4-1,TRBJ1-5,CASSQASGGGYSNQPQHF,TGCGCCAGCAGCCAAGCTTCCGGCGGAGGCTATAGCAATCAGCCCCAGCATTTT
NA,TRBD1,TRBV12-3/TRBV12-4,TRBJ2-5,CASSPGTGLETQYF,TGTGCCAGCAGTCCCGGGACAGGGTTAGAGACCCAGTACTTC
NA,NA,TRBV7-2,TRBJ2-7,CASSANINGYEQYF,TGTGCCAGCAGCGCAAATATCAATGGCTACGAGCAGTACTTC
few,TRBD2,TRBV7-2,TRBJ2-3,CASSSRLAGGRDTQYF,TGTGCCAGCAGCTCGAGACTAGCGGGAGGGCGGGATACGCAGTATTTT
large,NA,TRBV20-1,TRBJ2-3,CSAAASTDTQYF,TGCAGTGCGGCTGCTAGCACAGATACGCAGTATTTT
NA,TRBD1,TRBV20-1,TRBJ1-5,CSAPTAGQGAHRNQPQHF,TGCAGTGCTCCAACCGCGGGACAGGGGGCCCATAGGAATCAGCCCCAGCATTTT
few,NA,TRBV29-1,TRBJ1-3,CSGGSTGNTIYF,TGCAGCGGAGGTAGCACTGGAAACACCATATATTTT
NA,NA,TRBV15,TRBJ2-7,CATSSPMTGVGYEQYF,TGTGCCACCAGCAGTCCTATGACGGGAGTGGGCTACGAGCAGTACTTC
few,NA,TRBV20-1,TRBJ1-6,CSARTDRGAKNSPLHF,TGCAGTGCTAGGACCGACCGGGGGGCGAAAAATTCACCCCTCCACTTT
NA,NA,TRBV5-1,TRBJ1-1,CASSYGPTEETEAFF,TGCGCCAGCAGCTACGGGCCCACTGAGGAAACTGAAGCTTTCTTT